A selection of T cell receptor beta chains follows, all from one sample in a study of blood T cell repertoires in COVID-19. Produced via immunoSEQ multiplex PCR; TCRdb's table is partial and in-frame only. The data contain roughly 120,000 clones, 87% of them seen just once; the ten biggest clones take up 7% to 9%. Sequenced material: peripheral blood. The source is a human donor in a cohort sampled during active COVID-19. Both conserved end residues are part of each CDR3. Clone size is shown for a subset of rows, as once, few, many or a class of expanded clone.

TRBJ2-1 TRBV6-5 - CASSYSRRGATNEQFF
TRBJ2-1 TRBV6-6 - CASSPPGQAYNEQFF
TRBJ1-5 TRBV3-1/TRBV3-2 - CASSHQRGSNQPQHF
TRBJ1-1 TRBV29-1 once CSVISPYRGNTEAFF
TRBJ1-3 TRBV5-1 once CASSSSGGSENTIYF
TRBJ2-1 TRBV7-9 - CASSQWRGSSYNEQFF
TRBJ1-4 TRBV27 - CASRPGRGNEKLFF
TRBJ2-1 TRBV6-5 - CASRSIAGGRNEQFF
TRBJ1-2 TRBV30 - CAWSIQTDYGYTF
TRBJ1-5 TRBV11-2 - CASSRPGSNQPQHF
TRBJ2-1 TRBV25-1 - CASSELAGGPNGEQFF
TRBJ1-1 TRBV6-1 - CASSGVTTGKNTEAFF
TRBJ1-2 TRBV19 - CASSARQGDGGYTF
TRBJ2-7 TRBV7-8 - CASSKLAASSYEQYF
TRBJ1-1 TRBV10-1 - CDYGRLNTEAFF
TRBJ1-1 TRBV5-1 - CASSPGLMNTEAFF
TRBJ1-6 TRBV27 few CASSFVPDRSNSPLHF
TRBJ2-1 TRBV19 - CASTKTSGQPNEQFF
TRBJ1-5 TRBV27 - CASRGGEYSNQPQHF
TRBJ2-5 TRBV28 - CASRAGGRVETQYF
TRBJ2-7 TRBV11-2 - CASSLGFGQSYEQYF
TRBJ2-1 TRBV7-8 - CASLLSRVDFNEQFF
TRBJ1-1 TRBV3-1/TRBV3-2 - CASSRTTNTEAFF